The rows below give T cell receptor beta chains drawn from one sample of a study of cytomegalovirus exposure and HLA in healthy donors. Method: immunoSEQ multiplex PCR; TCRdb's copy keeps in-frame clones and lacks some. The sample includes around 97,000 clones, 73% of them seen just once. Sequencing was performed on PBMCs. These receptors were obtained from a man in his forties in good health and CMV-seronegative. Both conserved end residues are part of each CDR3. The D gene is left open where the match is weak. Some rows have no size entry. The others give once, few or many, or a class for an expanded clone.

J gene: TRBJ1-6
clone size: -
CDR3 length: 14
D gene: -
V gene: TRBV30
CDR3 protein: CAWSRGSYNSPLHF
CDR3 DNA: TGTGCCTGGAGTCGGGGTTCGTATAATTCACCCCTCCACTTT

J gene: TRBJ2-5
clone size: -
CDR3 length: 11
D gene: TRBD2
V gene: TRBV29-1
CDR3 protein: CSAGGVGAQYF
CDR3 DNA: TGCAGCGCCGGGGGGGTAGGGGCCCAGTACTTC

J gene: TRBJ2-1
clone size: -
CDR3 length: 16
D gene: -
V gene: TRBV27
CDR3 protein: CASSLESAGELDEQFF
CDR3 DNA: TGTGCCAGCAGTTTAGAGTCGGCAGGTGAATTAGATGAGCAGTTCTTC

J gene: TRBJ1-2
clone size: -
CDR3 length: 15
D gene: -
V gene: TRBV6-6
CDR3 protein: CASSSTREGGYGYTF
CDR3 DNA: TGTGCCAGCAGTTCCACCCGGGAGGGGGGCTATGGCTACACCTTC

J gene: TRBJ2-7
clone size: -
CDR3 length: 16
D gene: TRBD1
V gene: TRBV11-2
CDR3 protein: CASSLDGTGVVYEQYF
CDR3 DNA: TGTGCCAGCAGCTTAGACGGGACAGGGGTTGTCTACGAGCAGTACTTC

J gene: TRBJ2-7
clone size: once
CDR3 length: 15
D gene: -
V gene: TRBV7-2
CDR3 protein: CASSVFGGQGYEQYF
CDR3 DNA: TGTGCCAGCAGCGTCTTCGGAGGGCAAGGCTACGAGCAGTACTTC

J gene: TRBJ2-2
clone size: few
CDR3 length: 11
D gene: -
V gene: TRBV29-1
CDR3 protein: CSAGFTGELFF
CDR3 DNA: TGCAGCGCAGGTTTCACCGGGGAGCTGTTTTTT

J gene: TRBJ2-1
clone size: -
CDR3 length: 17
D gene: TRBD1
V gene: TRBV7-6
CDR3 protein: CASSFSLTGVVGNEQFF
CDR3 DNA: TGTGCCAGCAGTTTTTCGCTAACAGGGGTGGTGGGGAATGAGCAGTTCTTC

J gene: TRBJ2-1
clone size: -
CDR3 length: 15
D gene: TRBD2
V gene: TRBV6-6
CDR3 protein: CASSPISGVYNEQFF
CDR3 DNA: TGTGCCAGCAGCCCAATTAGCGGGGTATACAATGAGCAGTTCTTC

J gene: TRBJ2-7
clone size: -
CDR3 length: 15
D gene: -
V gene: TRBV11-2
CDR3 protein: CASSLGPTTGYEQYF
CDR3 DNA: TGTGCCAGCAGCTTAGGACCCACGACAGGCTACGAGCAGTACTTC

J gene: TRBJ2-1
clone size: -
CDR3 length: 15
D gene: TRBD2
V gene: TRBV18
CDR3 protein: CASSSLAGQDHEQFF
CDR3 DNA: TGTGCCAGCTCCTCACTAGCGGGCCAGGACCATGAGCAGTTCTTC

J gene: TRBJ1-3
clone size: -
CDR3 length: 16
D gene: -
V gene: TRBV5-6
CDR3 protein: CASSWRRSSSGNTIYF
CDR3 DNA: TGTGCCAGCAGCTGGCGTCGATCTAGCTCTGGAAACACCATATATTTT

J gene: TRBJ2-3
clone size: -
CDR3 length: 15
D gene: TRBD2
V gene: TRBV29-1
CDR3 protein: CSAAGGLKGTDTQYF
CDR3 DNA: TGCAGCGCAGCGGGGGGCCTCAAAGGCACAGATACGCAGTATTTT

J gene: TRBJ1-1
clone size: few
CDR3 length: 13
D gene: -
V gene: TRBV2
CDR3 protein: CASSAGAGTEAFF
CDR3 DNA: TGTGCCAGCAGTGCTGGGGCTGGTACTGAAGCTTTCTTT

J gene: TRBJ1-5
clone size: few
CDR3 length: 15
D gene: -
V gene: TRBV4-1
CDR3 protein: CASSQVYGGNQPQHF
CDR3 DNA: TGCGCCAGCAGCCAAGTATACGGGGGCAATCAGCCCCAGCATTTT

J gene: TRBJ1-1
clone size: -
CDR3 length: 16
D gene: -
V gene: TRBV18
CDR3 protein: CASCRRGGGANTEAFF
CDR3 DNA: TGTGCCAGCTGCAGGCGGGGCGGCGGGGCGAACACTGAAGCTTTCTTT

J gene: TRBJ2-7
clone size: -
CDR3 length: 16
D gene: -
V gene: TRBV6-1
CDR3 protein: CASSESLSRASYEQYF
CDR3 DNA: TGTGCCAGCAGTGAAAGTCTTTCCAGGGCCTCCTACGAGCAGTACTTC

J gene: TRBJ2-3
clone size: -
CDR3 length: 15
D gene: TRBD2
V gene: TRBV10-3
CDR3 protein: CAIRGTSGPTDTQYF
CDR3 DNA: TGTGCCATCAGGGGGACTAGCGGACCCACAGATACGCAGTATTTT

J gene: TRBJ2-2
clone size: -
CDR3 length: 19
D gene: -
V gene: TRBV2
CDR3 protein: CASSEWFFLGAGTTGELFF
CDR3 DNA: TGTGCCAGCAGTGAATGGTTTTTCTTAGGAGCGGGGACAACCGGGGAGCTGTTTTTT

J gene: TRBJ2-1
clone size: -
CDR3 length: 17
D gene: -
V gene: TRBV5-6
CDR3 protein: CASSLVPAAPGLNEQFF
CDR3 DNA: TGTGCCAGCAGCTTGGTACCTGCGGCACCGGGACTTAATGAGCAGTTCTTC

J gene: TRBJ2-1
clone size: -
CDR3 length: 16
D gene: TRBD1
V gene: TRBV7-8
CDR3 protein: CASSSGPGQGYNEQFF
CDR3 DNA: TGTGCCAGCAGCTCCGGCCCGGGACAGGGGTACAATGAGCAGTTCTTC

J gene: TRBJ2-3
clone size: -
CDR3 length: 14
D gene: -
V gene: TRBV7-2
CDR3 protein: CASSLDYLRDTQYF
CDR3 DNA: TGTGCCAGCAGCCTTGACTACCTAAGAGATACGCAGTATTTT

J gene: TRBJ1-2
clone size: -
CDR3 length: 14
D gene: -
V gene: TRBV5-1
CDR3 protein: CASSRTDFSPGYTF
CDR3 DNA: TGCGCCAGCAGCAGGACAGATTTTTCCCCTGGCTACACCTTC

J gene: TRBJ1-4
clone size: -
CDR3 length: 16
D gene: -
V gene: TRBV4-3
CDR3 protein: CASSQVYGRPNEKLFF
CDR3 DNA: TGCGCCAGCAGCCAAGTTTATGGCAGGCCAAATGAAAAACTGTTTTTT

J gene: TRBJ1-2
clone size: -
CDR3 length: 13
D gene: -
V gene: TRBV19
CDR3 protein: CASRPRDNYGYTF
CDR3 DNA: TGTGCCAGTAGGCCCAGGGATAACTATGGCTACACCTTC

J gene: TRBJ1-1
clone size: -
CDR3 length: 13
D gene: -
V gene: TRBV18
CDR3 protein: CASSQTGLTEAFF
CDR3 DNA: TGTGCCAGCTCACAAACAGGGCTAACTGAAGCTTTCTTT

J gene: TRBJ1-6
clone size: -
CDR3 length: 17
D gene: TRBD1
V gene: TRBV9
CDR3 protein: CASSDPAPGQPDSPLHF
CDR3 DNA: TGTGCCAGCAGCGATCCCGCCCCGGGACAGCCGGATTCACCCCTCCACTTT